A single sample gave rise to the 20 T cell receptor beta chains below, sequenced in a study of T cell responses to AZD1222 COVID-19 vaccine. The data were produced by immunoSEQ multiplex PCR, yet TCRdb's version contains in-frame clones alone and is incomplete. The sample has 130,000 to 150,000 clones; approximately 90% are singletons. The sequencing here drew on peripheral blood, taken on day 0 of AZD1222 vaccination. The receptor set was obtained from an adult in good health.

This clone was observed a few times. This chain links TRBV4-1 with TRBJ1-1, with D uncertain. Looked up from germline, CDR1 is MGHRA and CDR2 is YSYEKL. The CDR3 is 14 residues long. With 1 base removed from V and 0 bases from J, the gap between germline ends came to 6 bases. The DNA of the CDR3 is TGCGCCAGCAGCCAAGGGCTGCTGAACACTGAAGCTTTCTTT. Protein: CASSQGLLNTEAFF.

This clone was picked up one time. The chain has TRBV7-3 and TRBJ1-2, with TRBD1 matching 9 bases. The CDR3 sequence is 13 residues long. Trimming at V came to 6 bases and at J to 8 bases, leaving 7 bases not matched to a gene. Germline V gene data show CDR1 as SGHTA and CDR2 as FQGTGA. CDR3: CASSPQGAEGYTF. CDR3 in DNA: TGTGCCAGCAGTCCACAGGGGGCTGAGGGCTACACCTTC.

The CDR3 DNA reads as TGTGCCAGCAGTCATTCGGAGGGTTTATATGGCTACACCTTC. The encoded protein is CASSHSEGLYGYTF. The chain recombines TRBV7-9 with TRBJ1-2; D is undetermined. V dropped 6 bases and J dropped 5 bases, with 16 bases sitting between them. Germline V gives CDR1 SEHNR, CDR2 FQNEAQ (reference sequence). CDR3 size: 14 residues.

The V and J genes are TRBV2 and TRBJ2-1, with D perhaps TRBD1 (5 bases). The CDR3 sequence is 15 residues long. Trimming left V 6 bases short and J 2 bases short, with 14 bases between. The germline gives CDR1 SNHLY, CDR2 FYNNEI. CDR3 amino acids: CASSSRQSTYNEQFF. Written as DNA, the CDR3 is TGTGCCAGCAGCAGCCGACAGTCCACCTACAATGAGCAGTTCTTC. Filled out from reference TRBV2 and TRBJ2-1, the complete variable domain reads EPEVTQTPSHQVTQMGQEVILRCVPISNHLYFYWYRQILGQKVEFLVSFYNNEISEKSEIFDDQFSVERPDGSNFTLKIRSTKLEDSAMYFCASSSRQSTYNEQFFGPGTRLTVL.

As to this clone: The same CDR3 arises from other DNA sequences in this sample as well. The rearrangement uses TRBV7-2 and TRBJ1-1; D gene ambiguous. The CDR3 has 13 residues. V was shortened by 3 bases and J by 0 bases, with 5 bases between the two germline ends. Germline CDR1 is SGHTA and CDR2 is FQGNSA. CDR3 residues: CASSFGLNTEAFF. The CDR3 DNA sequence: TGTGCCAGCAGCTTCGGACTGAACACTGAAGCTTTCTTT.

This clone has more than one count but fewer than ten. This chain connects TRBV12-5 to TRBJ1-5; unclear D gene. The CDR3 is made up of 12 amino acids. Germline V gene data show CDR1 as LGHNT and CDR2 as FRNRAP. The germline V and J ends were trimmed by 4 bases and 5 bases, with 6 bases remaining between them. CDR3 amino acids: CASGSTYQPQHF. CDR3 nucleotides: TGTGCTAGTGGTTCCACGTATCAGCCCCAGCATTTT.

The chain couples TRBV18 to TRBJ1-5; perhaps TRBD1 as D (5 bases). Germline V gene sequence: CDR1 KGHSH, CDR2 LQKENI. The CDR3 loop spans 13 amino acids. V was pared by 5 bases and J by 3 bases, with 8 bases between. CDR3 sequence reads: CASSTRDNQPQHF. CDR3 in DNA: TGTGCCAGCTCAACCAGGGACAATCAGCCCCAGCATTTT.

The chain is built from TRBV7-2 and TRBJ1-5; no firm D call. The CDR3 runs 13 residues. V lost 1 base and J lost 4, with 5 bases in between. Germline CDR1 SGHTA, CDR2 FQGNSA. CDR3 residues: CASSLGRNQPQHF. CDR3 nucleotides: TGTGCCAGCAGCTTAGGGAGGAATCAGCCCCAGCATTTT.

This chain uses TRBV11-3 with TRBJ1-3; possible D gene TRBD1, 6 bases. CDR3 size: 18 residues. Germline V gene sequence: CDR1 SGHNT, CDR2 YENEEA. V was trimmed by 9 bases and J by 0 bases, leaving 24 bases between them. The chain's CDR3 is CARSPLAGGLRSGNTIYF. The CDR3 nucleotides are TGTGCCAGGTCCCCACTAGCGGGGGGCCTTCGCTCTGGAAACACCATATATTTT.

The V gene is TRBV6-5, the J gene TRBJ2-7, with 7 bases identical to TRBD1. V was clipped by 4 bases and J by 0 bases; unmatched bases: 6. Germline CDR1 MNHEY, CDR2 SVGAGI. The CDR3 is 15 residues long. CDR3 sequence: CASSFTGTASYEQYF. The CDR3 nucleotides read TGTGCCAGCAGTTTTACCGGGACAGCCTCCTACGAGCAGTACTTC.

This chain uses TRBV7-9 with TRBJ2-3; 10 bases agree with TRBD1. The junction had 8 bases not matched to a gene; V was cut back by 5 bases and J by 6 bases. Germline values: CDR1 SEHNR, CDR2 FQNEAQ (reference sequence). CDR3 size: 15 residues. In nucleotides, the CDR3 is TGTGCCAGCAGCCAGGGACAGGGGATCATGGATACGCAGTATTTT. This encodes CASSQGQGIMDTQYF.

The chain couples TRBV11-3 to TRBJ1-4; D is ambiguous. The CDR3 has 10 amino acids. The V and J ends lost 0 bases and 17 bases respectively, with 7 bases between them. Germline CDR1 is SGHNT and CDR2 is YENEEA. In nucleotides, the CDR3 is TGTGCCAGCAGCTTAGAAGGTTATTTTTTT. Translating gives CASSLEGYFF.

The V call is TRBV7-3, the J call TRBJ2-1; a possible D gene is TRBD1 (6 bases). The CDR3 totals 15 residues. The germline V gene has CDR1 SGHTA and CDR2 FQGTGA. The germline V and J ends were trimmed by 1 base and 8 bases, with 15 bases remaining between them. CDR3 residues: CASSLSLGAGDEQFF. CDR3 coding DNA: TGTGCCAGCAGCTTAAGCTTGGGGGCTGGCGATGAGCAGTTCTTC. Full variable domain (rest looked up from reference TRBV7-3 and TRBJ2-1): GAGVSQTPSNKVTEKGKYVELRCDPISGHTALYWYRQSLGQGPEFLIYFQGTGAADDSGLPNDRFFAVRPEGSVSTLKIQRTERGDSAVYLCASSLSLGAGDEQFFGPGTRLTVL.

The J gene is TRBJ2-3, the V gene TRBV20-1; the D gene could be TRBD1 or TRBD2 (5 bases each). V was pared by 3 bases and J by 2 bases, with 12 bases between. The CDR3 loop spans 14 amino acids. Germline CDR1 is DFQATT and CDR2 is SNEGSKA (reference sequence). CDR3 in amino acids: CSASKGPNTDTQYF. The CDR3 nucleotides read TGCAGTGCTAGTAAGGGACCCAACACAGATACGCAGTATTTT.

This chain links TRBV19 with TRBJ1-1; D possibly corresponds to TRBD1 (6 bases). V was pared by 8 bases and J by 7 bases, with 20 bases between. Germline CDR1 is LNHDA and CDR2 is SQIVND (reference sequence). The CDR3 runs 14 residues. CDR3 nucleotide sequence: TGTGCCAGTCACCAGGGGCGCGGGTCGGGTGAAGCTTTCTTT. Amino acid sequence: CASHQGRGSGEAFF.

The V and J genes are TRBV28 and TRBJ1-2; TRBD1 matches at 8 bases. Germline V CDR1 and CDR2: MDHEN, SYDVKM. This CDR3 region has 14 residues. With 9 bases clipped from V and 1 base from J, the junction kept 7 bases outside the gene matches. CDR3: CARVDRGRNYGYTF. DNA for the CDR3: TGTGCCAGGGTCGACAGGGGCCGTAACTATGGCTACACCTTC.

This chain connects TRBV5-4 to TRBJ1-4, with D possibly being TRBD1 (5 bases). The V and J ends lost 4 bases and 0 bases respectively, with 10 bases between them. The CDR3 runs to 15 residues. Germline V gene lookup returns CDR1 SGHNT and CDR2 YYREEE (reference sequence). Here the CDR3 DNA reads TGTGCCAGCAGCCTAGACAGCGCAACTAATGAAAAACTGTTTTTT. Translated: CASSLDSATNEKLFF.

The chain carries TRBV18 and TRBJ2-5; D uncertain. CDR3 length: 14 amino acids. Between the trimmed V and J ends, which lost 2 bases and 1 base, there was a span of 8 bases. Germline loops: CDR1 KGHSH, CDR2 LQKENI. The CDR3 spells CASSPGATQETQYF. The CDR3 DNA reads as TGTGCCAGCTCACCAGGCGCCACCCAAGAGACCCAGTACTTC.

The chain employs TRBV5-1 and TRBJ1-2; D is perhaps TRBD1 (5 bases). The CDR3 has 15 residues. Per the germline V gene, CDR1 is SGHRS and CDR2 is YFSETQ. The V and J ends lost 4 bases and 4 bases respectively, with 17 bases between them. The CDR3 DNA is TGCGCCAGCAGCCCTGGGACCGCCTCGATCTATGGCTACACCTTC. Its translation is CASSPGTASIYGYTF.

This chain connects TRBV9 to TRBJ1-2; no reliable D call. The CDR3 totals 14 residues. V lost 3 bases, J lost 3 bases, and 12 bases lay in between. CDR1 and CDR2 from the germline V gene are SGDLS and YYNGEE. CDR3 region: CASSAPERDYGYTF. For the CDR3, the DNA is TGTGCCAGCAGCGCCCCGGAGAGGGACTATGGCTACACCTTC. The complete variable domain, with remaining parts taken from reference TRBV9 and TRBJ1-2, reads DSGVTQTPKHLITATGQRVTLRCSPRSGDLSVYWYQQSLDQGLQFLIQYYNGEERAKGNILERFSAQQFPDLHSELNLSSLELGDSALYFCASSAPERDYGYTFGSGTRLTVV.